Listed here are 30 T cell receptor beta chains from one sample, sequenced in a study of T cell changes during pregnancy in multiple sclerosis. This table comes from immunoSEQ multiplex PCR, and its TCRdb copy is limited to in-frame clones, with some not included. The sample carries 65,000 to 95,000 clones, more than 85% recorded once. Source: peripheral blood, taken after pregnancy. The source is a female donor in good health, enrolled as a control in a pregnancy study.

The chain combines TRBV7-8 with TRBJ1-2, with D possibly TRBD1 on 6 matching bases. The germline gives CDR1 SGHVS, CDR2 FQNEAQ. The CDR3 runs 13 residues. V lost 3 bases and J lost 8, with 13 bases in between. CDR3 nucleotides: TGTGCCAGCAGCTTGGCAGGGGCGGTGGGCTACACCTTC. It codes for CASSLAGAVGYTF.

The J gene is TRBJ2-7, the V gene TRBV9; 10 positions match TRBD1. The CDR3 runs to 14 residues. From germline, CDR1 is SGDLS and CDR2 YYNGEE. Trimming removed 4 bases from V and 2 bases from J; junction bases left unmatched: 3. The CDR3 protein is CASSPGQGAYEQYF. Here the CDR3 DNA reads TGTGCCAGCAGCCCCGGACAGGGGGCCTACGAGCAGTACTTC. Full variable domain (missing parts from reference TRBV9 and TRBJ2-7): DSGVTQTPKHLITATGQRVTLRCSPRSGDLSVYWYQQSLDQGLQFLIQYYNGEERAKGNILERFSAQQFPDLHSELNLSSLELGDSALYFCASSPGQGAYEQYFGPGTRLTVT.

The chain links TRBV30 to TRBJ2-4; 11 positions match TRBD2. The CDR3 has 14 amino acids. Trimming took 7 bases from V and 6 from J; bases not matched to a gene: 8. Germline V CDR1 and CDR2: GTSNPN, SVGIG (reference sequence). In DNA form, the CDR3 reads TGTGCCTTACTGATAGCGGGAGGGGGAAACATTCAGTACTTC. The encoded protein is CALLIAGGGNIQYF.

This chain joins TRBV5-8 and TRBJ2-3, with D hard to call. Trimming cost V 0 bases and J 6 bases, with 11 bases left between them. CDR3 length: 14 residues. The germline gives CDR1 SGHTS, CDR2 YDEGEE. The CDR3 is CASSLEPNYDTQYF. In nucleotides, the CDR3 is TGTGCCAGCAGCTTGGAGCCCAACTATGATACGCAGTATTTT.

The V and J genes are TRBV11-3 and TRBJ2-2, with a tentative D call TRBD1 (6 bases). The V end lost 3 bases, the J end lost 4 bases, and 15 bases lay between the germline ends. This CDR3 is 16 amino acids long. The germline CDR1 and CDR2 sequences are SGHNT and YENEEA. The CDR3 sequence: CASSLGLQGLTGELFF. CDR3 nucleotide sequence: TGTGCCAGCAGCTTGGGGCTGCAGGGGCTCACCGGGGAGCTGTTTTTT.

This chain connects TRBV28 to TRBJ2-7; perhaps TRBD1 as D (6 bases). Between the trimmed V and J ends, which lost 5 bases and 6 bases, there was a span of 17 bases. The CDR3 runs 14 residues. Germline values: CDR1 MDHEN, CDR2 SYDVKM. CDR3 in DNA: TGTGCCAGCAGTCGAAGGACAGCCCGCGGCGAGCAGTACTTC. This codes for CASSRRTARGEQYF.

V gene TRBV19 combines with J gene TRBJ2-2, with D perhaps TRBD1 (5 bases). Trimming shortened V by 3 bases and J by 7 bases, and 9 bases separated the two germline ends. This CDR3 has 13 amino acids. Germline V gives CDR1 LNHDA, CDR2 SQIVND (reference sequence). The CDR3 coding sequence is TGTGCCAGTAGTATTGAAGGGGTCGGGGAGCTGTTTTTT. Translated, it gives CASSIEGVGELFF.

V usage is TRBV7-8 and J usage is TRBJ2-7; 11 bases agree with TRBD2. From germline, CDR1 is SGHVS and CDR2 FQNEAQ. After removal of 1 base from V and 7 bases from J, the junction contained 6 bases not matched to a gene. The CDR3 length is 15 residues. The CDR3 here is CASSLGLAGTGEQYF. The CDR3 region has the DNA TGTGCCAGCAGCTTAGGACTAGCGGGGACGGGTGAGCAGTACTTC.

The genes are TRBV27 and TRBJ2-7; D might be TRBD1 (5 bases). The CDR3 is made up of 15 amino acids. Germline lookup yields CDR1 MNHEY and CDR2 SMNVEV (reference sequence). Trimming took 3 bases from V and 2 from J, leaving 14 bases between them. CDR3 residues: CASSFRGTPTYEQYF. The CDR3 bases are TGTGCCAGCAGTTTTAGGGGTACACCCACCTACGAGCAGTACTTC.

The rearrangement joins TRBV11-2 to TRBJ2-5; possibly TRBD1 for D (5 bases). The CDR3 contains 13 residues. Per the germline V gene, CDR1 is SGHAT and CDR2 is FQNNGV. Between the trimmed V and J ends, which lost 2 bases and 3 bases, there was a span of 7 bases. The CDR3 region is CASSLQGEETQYF. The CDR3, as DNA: TGTGCCAGCAGCTTACAAGGGGAAGAGACCCAGTACTTC.

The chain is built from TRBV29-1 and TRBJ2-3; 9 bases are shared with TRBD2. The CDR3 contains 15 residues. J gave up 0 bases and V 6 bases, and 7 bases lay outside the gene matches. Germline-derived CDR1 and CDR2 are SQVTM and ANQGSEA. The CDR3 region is CSVDPTSGSTDTQYF. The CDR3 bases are TGCAGCGTAGACCCGACTAGCGGAAGCACAGATACGCAGTATTTT.

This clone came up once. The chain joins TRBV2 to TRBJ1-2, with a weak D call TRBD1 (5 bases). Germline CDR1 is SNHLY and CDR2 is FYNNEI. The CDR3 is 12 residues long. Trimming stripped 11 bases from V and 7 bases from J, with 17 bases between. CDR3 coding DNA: TGTGCCTTAAGTGGGCAGGGTGGTGGCTACACCTTC. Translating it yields CALSGQGGGYTF.

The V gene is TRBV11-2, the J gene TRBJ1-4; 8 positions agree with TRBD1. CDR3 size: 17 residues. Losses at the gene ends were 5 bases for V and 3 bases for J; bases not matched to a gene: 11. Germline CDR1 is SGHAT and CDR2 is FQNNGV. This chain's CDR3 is CASSTWTGRSANEKLFF. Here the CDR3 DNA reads TGTGCCAGCAGCACGTGGACAGGGAGGTCAGCTAATGAAAAACTGTTTTTT.

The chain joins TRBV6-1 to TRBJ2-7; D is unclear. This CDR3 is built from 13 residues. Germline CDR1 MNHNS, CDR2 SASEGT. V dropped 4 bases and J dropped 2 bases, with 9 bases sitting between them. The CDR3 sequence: CASSARGTYEQYF. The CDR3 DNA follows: TGTGCCAGCAGTGCTCGAGGCACCTACGAGCAGTACTTC.

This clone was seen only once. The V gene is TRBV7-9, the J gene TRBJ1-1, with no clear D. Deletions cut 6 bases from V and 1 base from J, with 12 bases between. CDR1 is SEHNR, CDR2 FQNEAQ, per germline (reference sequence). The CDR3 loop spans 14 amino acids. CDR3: CASRHTTENTEAFF. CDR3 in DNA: TGTGCCAGCAGGCACACAACAGAGAACACTGAAGCTTTCTTT.

CDR3 bases: TGTGCCAGCAGCCGGGACAGGGCCTACGAGCAGTACTTC. Translation: CASSRDRAYEQYF. The V call is TRBV2, the J call TRBJ2-7; 9 positions match TRBD1. This CDR3 is built from 13 residues. With 6 bases clipped from V and 2 bases from J, the junction kept 2 bases outside the gene matches. Looked up from germline, CDR1 is SNHLY and CDR2 is FYNNEI.

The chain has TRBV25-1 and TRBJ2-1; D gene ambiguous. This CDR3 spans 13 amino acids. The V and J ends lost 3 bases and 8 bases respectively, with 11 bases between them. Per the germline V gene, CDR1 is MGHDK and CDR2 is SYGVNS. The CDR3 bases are TGTGCCAGCAGTGATTCTGGGCCGGATGAGCAGTTCTTC. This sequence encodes CASSDSGPDEQFF.

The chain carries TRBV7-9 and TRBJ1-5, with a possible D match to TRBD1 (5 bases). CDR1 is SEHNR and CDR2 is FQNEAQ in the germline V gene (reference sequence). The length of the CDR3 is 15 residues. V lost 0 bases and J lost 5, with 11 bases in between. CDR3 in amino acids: CASSLAGGDYQPQHF. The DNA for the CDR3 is TGTGCCAGCAGCTTAGCCGGGGGGGACTATCAGCCCCAGCATTTT.

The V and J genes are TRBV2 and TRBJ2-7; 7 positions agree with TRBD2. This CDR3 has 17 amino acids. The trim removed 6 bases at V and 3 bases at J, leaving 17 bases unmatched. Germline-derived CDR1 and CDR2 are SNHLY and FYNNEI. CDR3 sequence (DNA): TGTGCCAGCAGGGAGAGTATAGGTTTGGGGGACTACTACGAGCAGTACTTC. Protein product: CASRESIGLGDYYEQYF.

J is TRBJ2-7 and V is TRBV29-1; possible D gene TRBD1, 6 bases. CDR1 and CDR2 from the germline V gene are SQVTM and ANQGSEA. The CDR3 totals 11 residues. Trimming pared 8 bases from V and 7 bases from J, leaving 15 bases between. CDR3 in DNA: TGCAGCTTCAGGGGAGCAGGGGAGCAGTACTTC. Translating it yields CSFRGAGEQYF.

In nucleotides, the CDR3 is TGTGCCAGCAGCTTAACCCCGACAGGTCCCTACGAGCAGTACTTC. Translated, it gives CASSLTPTGPYEQYF. The chain is built from TRBV7-8 and TRBJ2-7, with a possible D match to TRBD1 (6 bases). Germline loops: CDR1 SGHVS, CDR2 FQNEAQ. The CDR3 sequence is 15 residues long. The V end was cut by 2 bases, the J end by 2 bases, with 13 bases between.

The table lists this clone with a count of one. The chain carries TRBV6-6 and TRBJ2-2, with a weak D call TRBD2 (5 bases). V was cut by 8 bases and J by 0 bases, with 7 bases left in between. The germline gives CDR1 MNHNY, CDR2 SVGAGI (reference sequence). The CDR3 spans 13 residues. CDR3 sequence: CASRLPNTGELFF. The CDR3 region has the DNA TGTGCCAGCCGACTACCGAACACCGGGGAGCTGTTTTTT.

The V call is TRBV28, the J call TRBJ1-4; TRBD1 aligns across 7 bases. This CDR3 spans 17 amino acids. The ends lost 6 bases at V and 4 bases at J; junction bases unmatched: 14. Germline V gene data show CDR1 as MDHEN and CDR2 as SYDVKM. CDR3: CASSVGQALRLNEKLFF. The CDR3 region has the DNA TGTGCCAGCAGCGTTGGACAGGCTCTTCGTCTTAATGAAAAACTGTTTTTT.

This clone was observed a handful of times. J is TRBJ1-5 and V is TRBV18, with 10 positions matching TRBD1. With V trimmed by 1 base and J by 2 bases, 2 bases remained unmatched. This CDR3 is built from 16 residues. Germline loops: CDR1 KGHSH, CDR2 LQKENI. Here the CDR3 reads CASSPQGTGGNQPQHF. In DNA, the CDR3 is TGTGCCAGCTCACCACAGGGGACAGGGGGCAATCAGCCCCAGCATTTT.

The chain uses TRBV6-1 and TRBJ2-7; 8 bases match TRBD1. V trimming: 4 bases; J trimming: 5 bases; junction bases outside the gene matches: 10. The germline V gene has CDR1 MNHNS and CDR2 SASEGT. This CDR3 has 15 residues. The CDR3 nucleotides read TGTGCCAGCAGTGCCCGGGACAGGAGGGTCCACGAGCAGTACTTC. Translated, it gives CASSARDRRVHEQYF.

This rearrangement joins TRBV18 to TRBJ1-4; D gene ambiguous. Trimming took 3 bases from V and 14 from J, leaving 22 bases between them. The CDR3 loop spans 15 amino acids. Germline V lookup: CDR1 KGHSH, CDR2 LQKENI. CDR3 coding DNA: TGTGCCAGCTCACCTACTACTAGGACCCACGAGAAGCTGTTTTTT. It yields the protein CASSPTTRTHEKLFF.

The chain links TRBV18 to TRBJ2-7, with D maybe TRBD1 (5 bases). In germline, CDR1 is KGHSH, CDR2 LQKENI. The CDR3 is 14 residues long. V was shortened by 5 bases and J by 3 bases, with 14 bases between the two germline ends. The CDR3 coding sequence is TGTGCCAGCTCAACGCAGGGTTTCAGCTACGAGCAGTACTTC. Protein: CASSTQGFSYEQYF.

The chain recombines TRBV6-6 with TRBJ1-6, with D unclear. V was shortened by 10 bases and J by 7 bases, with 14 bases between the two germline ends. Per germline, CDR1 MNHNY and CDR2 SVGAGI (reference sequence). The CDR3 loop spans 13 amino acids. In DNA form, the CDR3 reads TGTGCCACCCGACCGGGGTTCAATTCACCCCTCCACTTT. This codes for CATRPGFNSPLHF.

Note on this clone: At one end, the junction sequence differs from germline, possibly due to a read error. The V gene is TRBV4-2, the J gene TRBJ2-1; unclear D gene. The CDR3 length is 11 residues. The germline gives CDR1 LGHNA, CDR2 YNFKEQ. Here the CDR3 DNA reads TGTGCCAGCAGCTCCGACAATGAGCAGTTCTTC. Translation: CASSSDNEQFF.

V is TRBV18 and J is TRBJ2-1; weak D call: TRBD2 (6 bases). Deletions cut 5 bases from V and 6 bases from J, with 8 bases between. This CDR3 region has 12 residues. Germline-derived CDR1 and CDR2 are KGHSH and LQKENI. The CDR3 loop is CASSGGGNEQFF. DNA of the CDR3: TGTGCCAGCTCAGGGGGAGGCAATGAGCAGTTCTTC.